Given below is one T cell receptor (beta chain) in context. It lacks a known antigen. The record has no base qualities; no much larger clone is one base away. This specimen comes from a study of T cell responses to AZD1222 COVID-19 vaccine (dated by TCRdb to 2020 to 2023). About the investigation overall: A total of 233 trial participants underwent TCR sequencing, of whom 207 had received two doses of AZD1222 and 26 had received two doses of the MenACWY control vaccine. Trial participants were enrolled by age into subgroups of 18-55, 56-69 and 70-plus years, and around 150, 28 and 57 TCR-sequenced participants, respectively, were included in these subgroups.

After removal of 8 bases from V and 5 bases from J, the junction retains 5 bases not matched to a gene. The germline V gene yields SNHLY for CDR1 and FYNNEI for CDR2. From its cysteine to its phenylalanine, the CDR3 spans 12 amino acids. Left in the record is the CDR3 DNA by itself, 36 bases read in frame from the first base. What the work shows at the level of the full study, not this receptor alone: Most participants were white British and females outnumbered males, and the authors suggested that clonal diversity may have been underestimated. In the small 56-69-year group, the increase in depth fell short of significance, most likely because of low power. Epitopes outside the regions mutated in the B.1.351 and B.1.1.7 variants were reportedly recognized by nearly half of the unique spike-specific TCRs. After two AZD1222 doses, both the breadth and the depth of spike-specific TCRs were significantly higher than at day 0 and than in MenACWY recipients. The vaccine-associated CD4 TCRs covered the entire spike protein, and the dominant responses fell in regions 160-218 and 743-854. Conclusions about previously exposed vaccinees are limited, since just five or six AZD1222 recipients were seropositive for SARS-CoV-2 at baseline. Because no day 14 peak-response samples were available, the repertoires could be characterized only after the peak T cell response.

The CDR3 regions of human TCRbeta chains were subjected to immunosequencing. As for the original processing: Repertoire TCRs were matched against a reference library of SARS-CoV-2-specific TCRs generated with the MIRA antigen-specificity platform. Breadth was defined as the fraction of unique TCRs that were SARS-CoV-2-associated. Depth was defined as the fraction of total T cells that were SARS-CoV-2-associated. Each spike-specific TCR was assigned to its reactive spike region and to a CD4 or CD8 class using the MIRA data. Log10-transformed breadth and depth values were compared by one-way ANOVA with Sidak's multiple comparisons tests. In its TCRdb copy, this immuneACCESS table keeps in-frame sequences only and misses some clones. Where compared with another copy, unresolved V genes explain less than half of these, and the others have no known cause. The V and J calls and clone size were taken over from that table, and D and trimming were inferred from the DNA. Counted in this sample were some 110,000 clones; around 88% of them appeared once. Of the sample, 7.1% is held by the ten largest clones.

The sample's time point label, decoded: about 28 days (+/-7) after the second vaccine dose. AZD1222 recipients whose second dose came at about 4 weeks and those whose second dose came at about 12 weeks were combined into one group, since spike-specific TCR depth and breadth did not differ between the two schedules. Vaccinee samples came from UK trials COV001 and COV002, including a single-blind randomized controlled phase 2/3 trial of AZD1222 (ChAdOx1 nCoV-19) in healthy adults. For TCRbeta chain sequencing, PBMC samples were collected from trial participants at day 0 and at day 28 after the second dose.

The sequence derives from an adult who received the AZD1222 COVID-19 vaccine. The material was peripheral blood, obtained 28 days after the second AZD1222 dose. Recombination connected TRBV2 to TRBJ2-5, with 7 bases matching TRBD2. The nucleotide sequence reads TGTGCCAGCCGCATGGGGGGGGAGACCCAGTACTTC. Its protein is CASRMGGETQYF.